Sequencing of this TCR beta chain was carried out in a study of regulatory dendritic cells for organ transplantation. Broader study findings: The most alloreactive TCR clonotypes were found in resting memory CD8+ cells.

Note on this clone: Its target is unknown.

Naive CD45RA+ and memory CD45RO+ CD4+ or CD8+ T cells were FACS-sorted. V was clipped by 3 bases and J by 5 bases, with 17 bases between them. The CDR3 totals 16 residues. CDR1 is LGHNA, CDR2 YNFKEQ, per germline. Assay used: immunoSEQ multiplex PCR; TCRdb lists only in-frame clones, some missing. Of about 29,000 clones listed, roughly 80% were seen once; the top ten hold 0.1%. The clonotype originates from a human donor in good health. The sequencing sample was made of naive CD4+ T cells from blood. Subset here: CD45RA+ naive T cells. V and J are TRBV4-2 and TRBJ2-1; the D gene is possibly TRBD2 (6 bases). The CDR3: CASSHSNSGGNNEQFF. For the CDR3, the DNA is TGTGCCAGCAGCCATTCAAACTCCGGGGGAAACAATGAGCAGTTCTTC.